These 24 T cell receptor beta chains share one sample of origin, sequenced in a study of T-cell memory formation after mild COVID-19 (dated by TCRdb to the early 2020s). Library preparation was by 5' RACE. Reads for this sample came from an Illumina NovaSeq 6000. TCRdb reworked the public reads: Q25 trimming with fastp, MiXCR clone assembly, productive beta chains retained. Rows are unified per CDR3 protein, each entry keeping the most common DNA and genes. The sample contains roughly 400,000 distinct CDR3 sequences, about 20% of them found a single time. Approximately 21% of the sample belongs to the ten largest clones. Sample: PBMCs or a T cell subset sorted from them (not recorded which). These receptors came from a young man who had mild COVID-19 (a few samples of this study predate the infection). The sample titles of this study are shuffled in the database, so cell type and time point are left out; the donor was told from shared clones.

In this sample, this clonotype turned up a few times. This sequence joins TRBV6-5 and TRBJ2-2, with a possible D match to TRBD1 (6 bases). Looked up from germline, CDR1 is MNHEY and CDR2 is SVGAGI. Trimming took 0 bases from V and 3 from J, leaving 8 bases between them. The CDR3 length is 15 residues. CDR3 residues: CASSYSDSYTGELFF. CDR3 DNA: TGTGCCAGCAGTTACTCGGACAGCTACACCGGGGAGCTGTTTTTT.

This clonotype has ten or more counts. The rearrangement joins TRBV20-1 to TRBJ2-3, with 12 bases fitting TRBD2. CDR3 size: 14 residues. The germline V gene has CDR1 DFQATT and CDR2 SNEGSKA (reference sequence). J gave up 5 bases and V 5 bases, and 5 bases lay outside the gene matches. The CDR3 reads CSAPSGGAKDTQYF. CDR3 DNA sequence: TGCAGTGCTCCTAGCGGGGGGGCGAAAGATACGCAGTATTTT.

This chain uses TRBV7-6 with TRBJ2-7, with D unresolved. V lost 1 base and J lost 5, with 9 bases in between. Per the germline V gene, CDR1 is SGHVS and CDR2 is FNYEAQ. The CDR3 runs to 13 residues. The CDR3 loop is CASSLGSWDEQYF. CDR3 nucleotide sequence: TGTGCCAGCAGCTTAGGGTCGTGGGACGAGCAGTACTTC.

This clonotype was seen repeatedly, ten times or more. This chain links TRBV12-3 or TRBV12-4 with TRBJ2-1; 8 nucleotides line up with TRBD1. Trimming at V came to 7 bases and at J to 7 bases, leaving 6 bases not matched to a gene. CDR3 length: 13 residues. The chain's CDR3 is CASTQTGVNEQFF. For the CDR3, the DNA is TGTGCCAGCACCCAGACAGGGGTGAATGAGCAGTTCTTC.

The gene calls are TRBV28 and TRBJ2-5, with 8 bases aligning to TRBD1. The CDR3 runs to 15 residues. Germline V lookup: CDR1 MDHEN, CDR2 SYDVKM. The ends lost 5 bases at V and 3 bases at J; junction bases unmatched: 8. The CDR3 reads CASSGLGQVEETQYF. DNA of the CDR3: TGTGCCAGCAGTGGGTTGGGACAGGTGGAAGAGACCCAGTACTTC.

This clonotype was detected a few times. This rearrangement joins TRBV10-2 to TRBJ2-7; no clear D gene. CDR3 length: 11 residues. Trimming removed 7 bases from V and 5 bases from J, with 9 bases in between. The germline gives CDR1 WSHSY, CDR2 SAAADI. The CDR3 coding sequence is TGCGCCAGCACCTCCCGACACGAGCAGTACTTC. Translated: CASTSRHEQYF.

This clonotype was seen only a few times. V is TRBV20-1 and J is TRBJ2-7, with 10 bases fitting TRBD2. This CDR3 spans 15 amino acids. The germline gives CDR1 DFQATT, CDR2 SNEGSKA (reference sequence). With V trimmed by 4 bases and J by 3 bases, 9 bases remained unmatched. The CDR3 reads CSAIGGLAKFYEQYF. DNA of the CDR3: TGCAGTGCTATTGGGGGACTAGCGAAGTTCTACGAGCAGTACTTC.

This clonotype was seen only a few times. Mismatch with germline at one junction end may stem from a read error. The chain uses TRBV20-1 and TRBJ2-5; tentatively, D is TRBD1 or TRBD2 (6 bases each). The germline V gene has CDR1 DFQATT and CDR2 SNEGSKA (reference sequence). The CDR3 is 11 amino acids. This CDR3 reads CGGTRVETQYF. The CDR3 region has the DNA TGTGGGGGGACACGAGTTGAGACCCAGTACTTC.

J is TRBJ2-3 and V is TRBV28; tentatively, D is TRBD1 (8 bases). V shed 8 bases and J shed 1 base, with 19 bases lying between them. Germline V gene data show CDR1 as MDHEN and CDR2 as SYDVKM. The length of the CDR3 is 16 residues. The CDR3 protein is CASRPQGAGGTDTQYF. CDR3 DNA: TGTGCCAGCCGACCTCAGGGGGCGGGGGGCACAGATACGCAGTATTTT.

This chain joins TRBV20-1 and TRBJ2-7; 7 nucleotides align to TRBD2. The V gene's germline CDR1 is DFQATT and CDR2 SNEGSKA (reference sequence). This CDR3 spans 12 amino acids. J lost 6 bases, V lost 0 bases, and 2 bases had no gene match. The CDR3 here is CSAREGGFEQYF. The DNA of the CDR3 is TGCAGTGCTAGAGAGGGAGGGTTCGAGCAGTACTTC.

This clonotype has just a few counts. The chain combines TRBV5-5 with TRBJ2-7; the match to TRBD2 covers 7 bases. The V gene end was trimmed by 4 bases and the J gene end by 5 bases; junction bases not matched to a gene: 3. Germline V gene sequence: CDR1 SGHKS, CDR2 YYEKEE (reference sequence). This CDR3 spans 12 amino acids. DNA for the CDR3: TGTGCCAGCAGCCCGGGGAGGGACGAGCAGTACGTC. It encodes CASSPGRDEQYV.

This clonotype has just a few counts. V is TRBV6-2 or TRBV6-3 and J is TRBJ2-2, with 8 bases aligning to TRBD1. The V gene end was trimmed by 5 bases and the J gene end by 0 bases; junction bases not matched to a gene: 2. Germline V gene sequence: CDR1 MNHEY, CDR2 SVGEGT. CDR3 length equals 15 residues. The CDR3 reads CASSDRGANTGELFF. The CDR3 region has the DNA TGTGCCAGCAGTGACAGGGGAGCGAACACCGGGGAGCTGTTTTTT.

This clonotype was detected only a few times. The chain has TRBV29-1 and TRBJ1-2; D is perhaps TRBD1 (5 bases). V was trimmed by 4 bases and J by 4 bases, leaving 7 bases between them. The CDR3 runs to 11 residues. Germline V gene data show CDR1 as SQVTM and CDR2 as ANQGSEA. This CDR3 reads CSVVDTYGYTF. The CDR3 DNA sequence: TGCAGCGTTGTGGACACCTATGGCTACACCTTC.

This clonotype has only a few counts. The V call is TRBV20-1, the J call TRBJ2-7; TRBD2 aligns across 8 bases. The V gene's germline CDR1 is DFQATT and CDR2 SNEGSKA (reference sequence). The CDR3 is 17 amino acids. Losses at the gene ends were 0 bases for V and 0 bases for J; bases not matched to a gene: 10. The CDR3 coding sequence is TGCAGTGCTAGAGATCTTACGGGCGGGGGGTGCTCCTACGAGCAGTACGTC. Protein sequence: CSARDLTGGGCSYEQYV.

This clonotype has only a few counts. Written as DNA, the CDR3 is TGTGCCAGCAGCCCGAGCATTGGGAGTGGGGGCGGTTTAGAGCAGTTCTTC. Translated, it gives CASSPSIGSGGGLEQFF. The rearrangement uses TRBV11-2 and TRBJ2-1, with D possibly TRBD1 on 6 matching bases. The CDR3 length is 17 residues. Trimming cost V 5 bases and J 10 bases, with 27 bases left between them. Germline V lookup: CDR1 SGHAT, CDR2 FQNNGV.

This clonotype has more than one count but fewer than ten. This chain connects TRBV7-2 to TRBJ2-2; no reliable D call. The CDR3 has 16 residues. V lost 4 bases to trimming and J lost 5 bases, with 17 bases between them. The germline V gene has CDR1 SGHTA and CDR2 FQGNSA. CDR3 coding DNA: TGTGCCAGCAGCTCCGGAGTTGGGCAAGTAACCGGGGAGCTGTTTTTT. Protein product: CASSSGVGQVTGELFF. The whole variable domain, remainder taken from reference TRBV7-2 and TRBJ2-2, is GAGVSQSPSNKVTEKGKDVELRCDPISGHTALYWYRQSLGQGLEFLIYFQGNSAPDKSGLPSDRFSAERTGGSVSTLTIQRTQQEDSAVYLCASSSGVGQVTGELFFGEGSRLTVL.

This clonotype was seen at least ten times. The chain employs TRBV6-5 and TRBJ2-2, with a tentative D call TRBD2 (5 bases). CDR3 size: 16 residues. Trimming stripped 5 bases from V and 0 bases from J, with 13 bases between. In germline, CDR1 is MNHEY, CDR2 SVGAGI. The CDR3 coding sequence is TGTGCCAGCAGTCCCGGACTGCCCTCGAACACCGGGGAGCTGTTTTTT. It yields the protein CASSPGLPSNTGELFF.

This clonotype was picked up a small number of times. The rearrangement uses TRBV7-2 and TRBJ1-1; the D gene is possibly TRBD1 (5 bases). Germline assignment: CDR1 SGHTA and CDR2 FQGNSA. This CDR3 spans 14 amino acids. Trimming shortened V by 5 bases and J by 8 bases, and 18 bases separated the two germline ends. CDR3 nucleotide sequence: TGTGCCAGCAGCCCTAGGGGCGGGACGAAGGAAGCTTTCTTT. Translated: CASSPRGGTKEAFF.

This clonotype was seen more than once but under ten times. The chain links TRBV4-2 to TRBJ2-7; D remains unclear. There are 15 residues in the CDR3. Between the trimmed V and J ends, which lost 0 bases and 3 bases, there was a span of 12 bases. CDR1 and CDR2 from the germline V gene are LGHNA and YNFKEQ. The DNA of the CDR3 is TGTGCCAGCAGCCAAGAGGGTTCGGGTGTCTACGAGCAGTACTTC. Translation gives CASSQEGSGVYEQYF.

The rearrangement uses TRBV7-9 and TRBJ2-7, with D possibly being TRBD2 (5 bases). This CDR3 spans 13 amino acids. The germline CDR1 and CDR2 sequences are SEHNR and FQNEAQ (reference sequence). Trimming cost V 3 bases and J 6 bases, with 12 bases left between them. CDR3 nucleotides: TGTGCCAGCAGCTTCCCAACTAGTAGCGAGCAGTACTTC. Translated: CASSFPTSSEQYF. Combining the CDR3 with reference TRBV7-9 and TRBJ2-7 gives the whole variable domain DTGVSQNPRHKITKRGQNVTFRCDPISEHNRLYWYRQTLGQGPEFLTYFQNEAQLEKSRLLSDRFSAERPKGSFSTLEIQRTEQGDSAMYLCASSFPTSSEQYFGPGTRLTVT.

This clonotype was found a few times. The CDR3 loop reads CASSLFGGSNTGELFF. CDR3 DNA: TGTGCCAGCAGCTTATTTGGGGGGAGCAACACCGGGGAGCTGTTTTTT. V and J are TRBV7-3 and TRBJ2-2; possibly TRBD2 for D (6 bases). Germline lookup yields CDR1 SGHTA and CDR2 FQGTGA. Trimming shortened V by 2 bases and J by 2 bases, and 12 bases separated the two germline ends. The CDR3 sequence is 16 residues long.

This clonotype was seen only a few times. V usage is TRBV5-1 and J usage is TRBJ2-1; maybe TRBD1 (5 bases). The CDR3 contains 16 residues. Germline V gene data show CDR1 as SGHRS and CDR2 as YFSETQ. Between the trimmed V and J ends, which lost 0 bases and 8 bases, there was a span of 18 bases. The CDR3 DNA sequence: TGCGCCAGCAGCTTGGAGGGGTATCCGGTTACGGATGAGCAGTTCTTC. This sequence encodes CASSLEGYPVTDEQFF. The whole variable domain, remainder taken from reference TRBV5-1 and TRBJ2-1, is KAGVTQTPRYLIKTRGQQVTLSCSPISGHRSVSWYQQTPGQGLQFLFEYFSETQRNKGNFPGRFSGRQFSNSRSEMNVSTLELGDSALYLCASSLEGYPVTDEQFFGPGTRLTVL.

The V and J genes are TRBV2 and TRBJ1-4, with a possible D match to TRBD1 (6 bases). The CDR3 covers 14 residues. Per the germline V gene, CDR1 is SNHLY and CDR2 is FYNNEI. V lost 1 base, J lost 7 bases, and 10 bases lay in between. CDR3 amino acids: CASSEDRVTEKLFF. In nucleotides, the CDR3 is TGTGCCAGCAGTGAAGACAGGGTTACTGAAAAACTGTTTTTT.

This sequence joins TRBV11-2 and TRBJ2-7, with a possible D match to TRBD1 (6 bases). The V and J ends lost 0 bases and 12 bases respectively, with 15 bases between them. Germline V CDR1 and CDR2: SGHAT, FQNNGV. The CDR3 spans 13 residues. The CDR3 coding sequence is TGTGCCAGCAGCTTAGACGTAACAGGGAGTAGGTACTTC. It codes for CASSLDVTGSRYF.